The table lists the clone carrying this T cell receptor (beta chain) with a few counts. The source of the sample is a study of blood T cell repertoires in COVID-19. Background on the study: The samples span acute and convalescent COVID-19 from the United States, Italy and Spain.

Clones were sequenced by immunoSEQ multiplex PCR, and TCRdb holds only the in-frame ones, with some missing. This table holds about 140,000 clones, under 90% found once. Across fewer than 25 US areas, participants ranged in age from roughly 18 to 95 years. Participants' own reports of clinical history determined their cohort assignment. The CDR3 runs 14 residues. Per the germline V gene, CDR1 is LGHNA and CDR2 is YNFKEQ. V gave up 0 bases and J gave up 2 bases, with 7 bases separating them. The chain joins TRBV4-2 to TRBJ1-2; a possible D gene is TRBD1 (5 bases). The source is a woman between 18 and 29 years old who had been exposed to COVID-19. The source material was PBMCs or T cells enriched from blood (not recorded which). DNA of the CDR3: TGTGCCAGCAGCCAAGACAGGGCAAACTATGGCTACACCTTC. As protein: CASSQDRANYGYTF.